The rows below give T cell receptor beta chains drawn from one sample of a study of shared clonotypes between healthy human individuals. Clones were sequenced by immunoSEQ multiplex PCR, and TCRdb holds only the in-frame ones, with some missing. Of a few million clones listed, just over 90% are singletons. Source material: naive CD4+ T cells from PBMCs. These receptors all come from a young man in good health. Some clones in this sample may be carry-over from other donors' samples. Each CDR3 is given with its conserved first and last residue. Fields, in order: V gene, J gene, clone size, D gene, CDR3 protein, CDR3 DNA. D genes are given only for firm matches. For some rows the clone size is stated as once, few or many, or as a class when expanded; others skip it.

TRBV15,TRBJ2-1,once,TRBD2,CATTNRDYSTWGPYNEQFF,TGTGCCACCACCAACCGGGACTACTCTACCTGGGGCCCATACAATGAGCAGTTCTTC
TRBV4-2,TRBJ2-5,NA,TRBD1,CASSRGQGLETQYF,TGTGCCAGCAGCCGGGGACAGGGGCTCGAGACCCAGTACTTC
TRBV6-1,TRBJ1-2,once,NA,CASSAWSPYGYTF,TGTGCCAGCAGTGCTTGGTCTCCATATGGCTACACCTTC
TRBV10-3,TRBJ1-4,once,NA,CAISEGDEKLFF,TGTGCCATCAGCGAGGGGGATGAAAAACTGTTTTTT
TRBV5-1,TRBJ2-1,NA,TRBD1,CASSLVQGQYNEQFF,TGCGCCAGCAGCTTGGTACAGGGGCAATACAATGAGCAGTTCTTC
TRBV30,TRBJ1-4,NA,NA,CAWSAPGLGGEKLFF,TGTGCCTGGAGTGCCCCGGGCCTGGGGGGTGAAAAACTGTTTTTT
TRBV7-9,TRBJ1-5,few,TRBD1,CASSPRQGGLHF,TGTGCCAGCAGCCCGAGACAGGGCGGCCTGCATTTT
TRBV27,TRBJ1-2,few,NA,CASSRSTNYGYTF,TGTGCCAGCAGCCGAAGTACTAACTATGGCTACACCTTC
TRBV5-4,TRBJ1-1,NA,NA,CASSPQGFTEAFF,TGTGCCAGCAGCCCACAGGGATTCACTGAAGCTTTCTTT
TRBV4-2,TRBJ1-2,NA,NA,CASSQDGEYYGYTF,TGTGCCAGCAGCCAAGATGGGGAATACTATGGCTACACCTTC
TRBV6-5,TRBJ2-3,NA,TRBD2,CASSRGETTDTQYF,TGTGCCAGCTCCCGGGGGGAAACCACAGATACGCAGTATTTT
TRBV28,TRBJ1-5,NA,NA,CASSLGNHQPQHF,TGTGCCAGCAGTTTAGGCAATCATCAGCCCCAGCATTTT
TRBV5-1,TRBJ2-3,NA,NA,CASSLGVVPAGDTQYF,TGCGCCAGCAGCTTGGGGGTTGTGCCCGCGGGAGATACGCAGTATTTT
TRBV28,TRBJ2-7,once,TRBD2,CASSLPGTSGIKQYF,TGTGCCAGCAGTTTGCCAGGGACTAGCGGGATCAAGCAGTACTTC
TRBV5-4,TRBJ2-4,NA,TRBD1,CASSSPGQQNIQYF,TGTGCCAGCAGCTCCCCGGGACAGCAAAACATTCAGTACTTC
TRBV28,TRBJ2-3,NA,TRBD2,CASSLLLAGVADTQYF,TGTGCCAGCAGTTTATTGTTGGCGGGAGTCGCAGATACGCAGTATTTT
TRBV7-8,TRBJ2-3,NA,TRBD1,CASSFRRDRVYNTQYF,TGTGCCAGCAGTTTCCGCCGGGACAGGGTCTACAATACGCAGTATTTT
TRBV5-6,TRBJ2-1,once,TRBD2,CASSLWASGSYNEQFF,TGTGCCAGCAGCTTGTGGGCTAGCGGATCCTACAATGAGCAGTTCTTC
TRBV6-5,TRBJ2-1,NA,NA,CASSRQTLVGNEQFF,TGTGCCAGCAGCCGACAGACCTTAGTTGGCAATGAGCAGTTCTTC
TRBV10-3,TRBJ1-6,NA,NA,CAISDGQNSPLHF,TGTGCCATCAGTGACGGGCAAAATTCACCCCTCCACTTT
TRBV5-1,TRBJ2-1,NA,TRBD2,CASSFTSGRGSYNEQFF,TGCGCCAGCAGCTTCACTAGCGGGAGGGGCTCCTACAATGAGCAGTTCTTC
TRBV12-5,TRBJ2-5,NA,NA,CASGYAAAGLQETQYF,TGTGCTAGTGGTTACGCGGCGGCAGGGCTACAAGAGACCCAGTACTTC
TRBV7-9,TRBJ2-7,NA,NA,CASSLDLSPREQYF,TGTGCCAGCAGCTTAGATCTTTCACCGCGGGAGCAGTACTTC
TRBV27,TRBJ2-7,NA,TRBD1,CASARPGQGLYEQYF,TGTGCCAGCGCAAGGCCGGGACAGGGTTTATACGAGCAGTACTTC
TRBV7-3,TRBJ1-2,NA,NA,CASSLTSGSNYGYTF,TGTGCCAGCAGCCTAACCTCGGGATCCAACTATGGCTACACCTTC
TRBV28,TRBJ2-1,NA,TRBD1,CASSPPKPGTVYNEQFF,TGTGCCAGCAGTCCCCCCAAGCCCGGGACAGTCTACAATGAGCAGTTCTTC
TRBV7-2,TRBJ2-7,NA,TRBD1,CASSEGGTGPYEQYF,TGTGCCAGCAGCGAGGGCGGGACAGGGCCCTACGAGCAGTACTTC
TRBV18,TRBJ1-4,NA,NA,CASSPLQGSNEKLFF,TGTGCCAGCTCACCGCTGCAGGGTTCTAATGAAAAACTGTTTTTT
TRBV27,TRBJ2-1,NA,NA,CASSPGRSRDEQFF,TGTGCCAGCAGTCCCGGTCGGTCGAGGGATGAGCAGTTCTTC
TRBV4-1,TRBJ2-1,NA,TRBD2,CASSQDLTSGRLTSYNEQFF,TGCGCCAGCAGCCAAGATCTGACTAGCGGGAGGCTCACCTCCTACAATGAGCAGTTCTTC
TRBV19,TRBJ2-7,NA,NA,CASSPGHLSYEQYF,TGTGCCAGCTCCCCGGGACACCTTTCCTACGAGCAGTACTTC
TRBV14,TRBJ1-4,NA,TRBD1,CASSRRTGEKLFF,TGTGCCAGCAGCCGAAGGACAGGTGAAAAACTGTTTTTT
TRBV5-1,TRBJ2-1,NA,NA,CASSPLDSYNEQFF,TGCGCCAGCAGCCCCCTCGACAGCTACAATGAGCAGTTCTTC
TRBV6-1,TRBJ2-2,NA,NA,CASTPQGPGELFF,TGTGCCAGCACCCCACAGGGTCCCGGGGAGCTGTTTTTT
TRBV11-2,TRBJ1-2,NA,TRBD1,CASSPQGTGGGYTF,TGTGCCAGCAGCCCACAGGGGACAGGGGGTGGCTACACCTTC
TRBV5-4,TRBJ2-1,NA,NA,CASSFRGMGYNEQFF,TGTGCCAGCAGCTTTCGCGGAATGGGTTACAATGAGCAGTTCTTC
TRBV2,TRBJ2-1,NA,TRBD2,CASSEAKTSGRSYNEQFF,TGTGCCAGCAGTGAAGCCAAAACTAGCGGGAGGTCCTACAATGAGCAGTTCTTC
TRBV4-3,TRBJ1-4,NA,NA,CASSQGQSNEKLFF,TGCGCCAGCAGCCAAGGACAGTCGAATGAAAAACTGTTTTTT
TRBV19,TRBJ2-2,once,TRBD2,CASSILAENTGELFF,TGTGCCAGTAGTATACTAGCGGAGAACACCGGGGAGCTGTTTTTT
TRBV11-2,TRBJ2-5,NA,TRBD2,CASSSNPSGRMETQYF,TGTGCCAGCAGCTCGAATCCAAGCGGGAGGATGGAGACCCAGTACTTC
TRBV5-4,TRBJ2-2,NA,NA,CASSIDTGELFF,TGTGCCAGCAGCATCGACACCGGGGAGCTGTTTTTT
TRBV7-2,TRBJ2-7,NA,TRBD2,CASSSTSGRGKAYEQYF,TGTGCCAGCAGCTCCACTAGCGGGAGGGGGAAAGCCTACGAGCAGTACTTC
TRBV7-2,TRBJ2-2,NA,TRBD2,CASSFKPAGGSYTGELFF,TGTGCCAGCAGCTTTAAACCTGCGGGAGGGTCGTACACCGGGGAGCTGTTTTTT
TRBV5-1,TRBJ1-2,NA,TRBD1,CASSLGTGGDLRKIYGYTF,TGCGCCAGCAGCTTGGGGACAGGGGGCGATCTGCGGAAAATCTATGGCTACACCTTC
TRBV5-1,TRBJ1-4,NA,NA,CASSLEPGTVNEKLFF,TGCGCCAGCAGCCTCGAACCGGGAACGGTCAATGAAAAACTGTTTTTT
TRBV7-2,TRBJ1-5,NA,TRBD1,CASSLVGQGGVRQPQHF,TGTGCCAGCAGCTTAGTGGGACAGGGGGGAGTACGTCAGCCCCAGCATTTT
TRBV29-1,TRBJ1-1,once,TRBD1,CSANTGAAEAFF,TGCAGCGCTAACACAGGGGCCGCTGAAGCTTTCTTT
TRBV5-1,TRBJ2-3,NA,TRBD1,CASSLRTGGGYTQYF,TGCGCCAGCAGCTTGAGGACAGGGGGCGGATATACGCAGTATTTT
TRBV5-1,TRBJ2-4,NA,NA,CASSPGDDNLGAKNIQYF,TGCGCCAGCAGCCCCGGAGATGACAATCTTGGGGCCAAAAACATTCAGTACTTC
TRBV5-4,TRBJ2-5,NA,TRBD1,CASSRGTGRTETQYF,TGTGCCAGCAGCCGCGGGACAGGGCGGACAGAGACCCAGTACTTC
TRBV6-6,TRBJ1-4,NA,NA,CASRRTGRKNEKLFF,TGTGCCAGCAGGCGAACAGGGCGTAAGAATGAAAAACTGTTTTTT